These 15 T cell receptor beta chains originate from one sample sequenced in a study of Graves' ophthalmopathy and Graves' hyperthyroidism. RNA transcripts yielded amplified TCR beta CDR3 regions. HTBI primers served in a first-round RT-PCR, which a second-round multiplex PCR followed. MiXCR, run by TCRdb on the multiplex PCR reads, gives a single entry per CDR3 protein. The sample lists some 1.1 million distinct CDR3 sequences, roughly 35% occurring once. Sequenced sample: peripheral blood or thyroid tissue (not recorded which). The receptors were sampled from an adult man with Graves' hyperthyroidism.

This clonotype was recorded at least ten times. This chain uses TRBV7-9 with TRBJ1-2, with D uncertain. Trimming stripped 3 bases from V and 6 bases from J, with 11 bases between. Germline CDR1 and CDR2: SEHNR and FQNEAQ (reference sequence). This CDR3 contains 13 residues. The CDR3 is CASSFLAADGYTF. The DNA of the CDR3 is TGTGCCAGCAGCTTCTTAGCAGCGGATGGCTACACCTTC.

In its sample, this clonotype was seen once. A much larger clone lies one base from this, so it may be a read error. J is TRBJ2-6 and V is TRBV6-5; 8 bases agree with TRBD2. Germline CDR1 is MNHEY and CDR2 is SVGAGI. Trimming cost V 6 bases and J 2 bases; bases outside gene matches: 15. This CDR3 spans 19 amino acids. For the CDR3, the DNA is TGTGCCAGCAGCTCATACCGGACTAGCCCCGGGGCTGGGGCCAACGTCCTGACTTTC. It translates to CASSSYRTSPGAGANVLTF.

The genes are TRBV19 and TRBJ1-1; D is possibly TRBD1 (5 bases). The CDR3 has 14 amino acids. V gave up 7 bases and J gave up 2 bases, with 14 bases separating them. Germline assignment: CDR1 LNHDA and CDR2 SQIVND (reference sequence). DNA of the CDR3: TGTGCCAGTATTCCGGGACGGATAAACACTGAAGCTTTCTTT. It specifies CASIPGRINTEAFF.

Remarks on this clonotype: At one end, the junction sequence differs from germline, possibly due to a read error. CDR3 sequence reads: CASRPQGYSESFF. The CDR3 coding sequence is TGTGCCAGCCGCCCACAGGGTTACTCTGAATCTTTCTTT. This sequence joins TRBV12-3 or TRBV12-4 and TRBJ1-1; D might be TRBD1 (6 bases). The CDR3 is 13 amino acids.

This chain uses TRBV15 with TRBJ2-5; tentatively, D is TRBD1 (6 bases). The V and J ends lost 3 bases and 3 bases respectively, with 8 bases between them. Germline-derived CDR1 and CDR2 are LNHNV and YYDKDF (reference sequence). The CDR3 has 13 amino acids. Here the CDR3 reads CATSSHREETQYF. The CDR3 nucleotides read TGTGCCACCAGCAGCCACAGGGAAGAGACCCAGTACTTC.

V gene TRBV24-1 combines with J gene TRBJ2-7; D not resolved. CDR3 length: 15 amino acids. V lost 0 bases and J lost 1, with 9 bases in between. CDR1 is KGHDR and CDR2 is SFDVKD in the germline V gene. CDR3 sequence reads: CATSDLKDGSYEQYF. The CDR3, as DNA: TGTGCCACCAGTGATTTGAAGGACGGATCCTACGAGCAGTACTTC.

Details on this clonotype: Being one base from a much bigger clone, this may be a read error. The chain has TRBV20-1 and TRBJ2-2; the match to TRBD1 covers 7 bases. CDR1 and CDR2 (germline): DFQATT, SNEGSKA (reference sequence). This CDR3 contains 14 residues. In DNA form, the CDR3 reads TGCAGTGCTGCCGGGACAGCGAACACCGAGGAGCTGTTTTTT. Translation: CSAAGTANTEELFF.

The chain combines TRBV20-1 with TRBJ2-7; TRBD1 matches 9 bases. V was clipped by 0 bases and J by 4 bases; unmatched bases: 7. The length of the CDR3 is 15 residues. Germline CDR1 DFQATT, CDR2 SNEGSKA (reference sequence). For the CDR3, the DNA is TGCAGTGCTAGAGATGGTGGGACAGGGATATACGAGCAGTACTTC. Amino acid sequence: CSARDGGTGIYEQYF.

This clonotype was picked up many times. The J gene is TRBJ1-2, the V gene TRBV19; D not certain. CDR3 size: 13 residues. Looked up from germline, CDR1 is LNHDA and CDR2 is SQIVND (reference sequence). V gave up 5 bases and J gave up 2 bases, with 9 bases separating them. The CDR3 loop is CASSEFPNYGYTF. For the CDR3, the DNA is TGTGCCAGTAGTGAGTTTCCCAACTATGGCTACACCTTC. The full variable domain, in which reference TRBV19 and TRBJ1-2 provide the parts outside the CDR3, is DGGITQSPKYLFRKEGQNVTLSCEQNLNHDAMYWYRQDPGQGLRLIYYSQIVNDFQKGDIAEGYSVSREKKESFPLTVTSAQKNPTAFYLCASSEFPNYGYTFGSGTRLTVV.

Note on this clonotype: Germline is not matched at one junction end, which may reflect a read error. The chain has TRBV24-1 and TRBJ1-5; no firm D call. Germline CDR1 is KGHDR and CDR2 is SFDVKD. The CDR3 loop spans 16 amino acids. CDR3 DNA: TGTGCCAGCAGTTACCCGGACGCCTATGGGAATCAGCCCCAGCATTTT. Protein: CASSYPDAYGNQPQHF.

The V and J genes are TRBV7-2 and TRBJ1-5; 10 bases agree with TRBD1. CDR1 is SGHTA, CDR2 FQGNSA, per germline. This CDR3 contains 16 residues. The junction had 5 bases not matched to a gene; V was cut back by 5 bases and J by 1 base. This chain's CDR3 is CASSNRDRGSNQPQHF. The CDR3 coding sequence is TGTGCCAGCAGCAACCGGGACAGGGGCAGCAATCAGCCCCAGCATTTT. Full variable domain (outside the CDR3, taken from reference TRBV7-2 and TRBJ1-5): GAGVSQSPSNKVTEKGKDVELRCDPISGHTALYWYRQSLGQGLEFLIYFQGNSAPDKSGLPSDRFSAERTGGSVSTLTIQRTQQEDSAVYLCASSNRDRGSNQPQHFGDGTRLSIL.

The gene calls are TRBV5-1 and TRBJ1-5; maybe TRBD1 (6 bases). This CDR3 contains 17 residues. Trimming cost V 0 bases and J 14 bases, with 27 bases left between them. Germline V lookup: CDR1 SGHRS, CDR2 YFSETQ. The CDR3 spells CASSLEGQVPGHPPKHF. CDR3 in DNA: TGCGCCAGCAGCTTGGAGGGGCAGGTACCGGGACACCCACCCAAGCATTTT. The full variable domain, with the rest looked up from reference TRBV5-1 and TRBJ1-5, is KAGVTQTPRYLIKTRGQQVTLSCSPISGHRSVSWYQQTPGQGLQFLFEYFSETQRNKGNFPGRFSGRQFSNSRSEMNVSTLELGDSALYLCASSLEGQVPGHPPKHFGDGTRLSIL.

The sample holds many counts of this clonotype. The chain carries TRBV7-8 and TRBJ2-7; the match to TRBD1 covers 11 bases. J lost 4 bases, V lost 5 bases, and 7 bases had no gene match. Germline assignment: CDR1 SGHVS and CDR2 FQNEAQ. The CDR3 covers 15 residues. The CDR3 sequence: CASSVFGTGGYEQYF. The CDR3 region has the DNA TGTGCCAGCAGCGTCTTCGGGACAGGGGGTTACGAGCAGTACTTC.

This clonotype was observed many times. J is TRBJ1-1 and V is TRBV20-1; D is uncertain. The germline gives CDR1 DFQATT, CDR2 SNEGSKA (reference sequence). The CDR3 loop spans 12 amino acids. Trimming cost V 1 base and J 5 bases, with 8 bases left between them. CDR3 in amino acids: CSARGGSTEAFF. The CDR3 nucleotides read TGCAGTGCTAGAGGAGGTTCAACTGAAGCTTTCTTT.

This clonotype was recorded at least ten times. The genes are TRBV11-2 and TRBJ2-7; 9 positions match TRBD1. In germline, CDR1 is SGHAT, CDR2 FQNNGV. The CDR3 length is 14 residues. V lost 5 bases, J lost 2 bases, and 4 bases stayed unmatched. CDR3 protein: CASSPTGGTYEQYF. The DNA for the CDR3 is TGTGCCAGCAGCCCGACAGGGGGAACCTACGAGCAGTACTTC. The full variable domain, in which reference TRBV11-2 and TRBJ2-7 provide the parts outside the CDR3, is EAGVAQSPRYKIIEKRQSVAFWCNPISGHATLYWYQQILGQGPKLLIQFQNNGVVDDSQLPKDRFSAERLKGVDSTLKIQPAKLEDSAVYLCASSPTGGTYEQYFGPGTRLTVT.